These 32 T cell receptor beta chains came from one sample sequenced in a study of T cells in Graves' hyperthyroidism and ophthalmopathy. RNA transcripts were the template for amplifying TCR beta CDR3 regions. The HTBI primer set drove a first-round RT-PCR of the TCR CDR3. In TCRdb, the multiplex PCR reads were re-called with MiXCR into one record per CDR3 protein. The sample has about 840,000 distinct CDR3 sequences, about 38% seen once. The specimen was blood. These receptor sequences come from a man between 18 and 35 years old with Graves' hyperthyroidism.

The chain joins TRBV2 to TRBJ2-7; 7 nucleotides match TRBD1. Unmatched junction bases numbered 12, after V lost 5 bases and J lost 5 bases. Germline lookup yields CDR1 SNHLY and CDR2 FYNNEI. The CDR3 is 15 residues long. CDR3 protein: CASSSLRQGSNEQYF. The CDR3 DNA reads TGTGCCAGCAGTTCCTTGCGACAGGGTTCCAACGAGCAGTACTTC.

This clonotype was found many times. A junction end diverges from the germline sequence, so it may reflect a read error. Here the CDR3 reads CASSLVDDEAAF. Here the CDR3 DNA reads TGTGCCAGCAGCTTAGTTGACGATGAGGCCGCTTTC. V gene TRBV7-9 combines with J gene TRBJ2-7; D not resolved. Germline CDR1 SEHNR, CDR2 FQNEAQ (reference sequence). The CDR3 is 12 amino acids.

With respect to this clonotype: A clone one base away is much larger, so this may be a read error. The V call is TRBV25-1, the J call TRBJ1-1; D might be TRBD1 (5 bases). Germline V gene data show CDR1 as MGHDK and CDR2 as SYGVNS. CDR3 size: 13 residues. Trimming pared 6 bases from V and 6 bases from J, leaving 14 bases between. CDR3 in amino acids: CASRIGGGSEAFF. In nucleotides, the CDR3 is TGTGCCAGCAGGATCGGGGGTGGCTCTGAAGCTTTCTTT. The entire variable domain, with the rest obtained from reference TRBV25-1 and TRBJ1-1, is as follows: EADIYQTPRYLVIGTGKKITLECSQTMGHDKMYWYQQDPGMELHLIHYSYGVNSTEKGDLSSESTVSRIRTEHFPLTLESARPSHTSQYLCASRIGGGSEAFFGQGTRLTVV.

At least ten counts were recorded for this clonotype. For the CDR3, the DNA is TGCGCCAGCACGCCGGGACAGGGCATTTACGAGCAGTACTTC. It translates to CASTPGQGIYEQYF. The chain combines TRBV5-1 with TRBJ2-7; 9 nucleotides line up with TRBD1. The germline CDR1 and CDR2 sequences are SGHRS and YFSETQ. Trimming took 6 bases from V and 4 from J; bases not matched to a gene: 8. This CDR3 spans 14 amino acids.

In its sample, this clonotype was seen many times. The chain employs TRBV7-8 and TRBJ2-2; no definite D call. Between the trimmed V and J ends, which lost 5 bases and 3 bases, there was a span of 16 bases. The germline CDR1 and CDR2 sequences are SGHVS and FQNEAQ. The CDR3 has 16 amino acids. The CDR3 DNA reads TGTGCCAGCAGCCCGCCGACCGGGCTGTACACCGGGGAGCTGTTTTTT. It yields the protein CASSPPTGLYTGELFF.

The sample holds a few counts of this clonotype. The rearrangement links TRBV5-5 to TRBJ2-5, with a possible D match to TRBD1 (6 bases). The CDR3 has 15 residues. Between the trimmed V and J ends, which lost 0 bases and 1 base, there was a span of 10 bases. From germline, CDR1 is SGHKS and CDR2 YYEKEE (reference sequence). The CDR3: CASSLAGQTQETQYF. Here the CDR3 DNA reads TGTGCCAGCAGCTTGGCGGGACAAACCCAAGAGACCCAGTACTTC.

The CDR3, as DNA: TGCAGTGCTAGTGGAGGGTTGGGCACTGAAGCTTTCTTT. The encoded protein is CSASGGLGTEAFF. The chain combines TRBV20-1 with TRBJ1-1; D is unresolved. The CDR3 is 13 amino acids. Trimming shortened V by 3 bases and J by 4 bases, and 12 bases separated the two germline ends. CDR1 and CDR2 (germline): DFQATT, SNEGSKA (reference sequence).

This clonotype was seen repeatedly, ten times or more. The chain recombines TRBV7-9 with TRBJ2-2; D gene ambiguous. There are 12 residues in the CDR3. The germline V and J ends were trimmed by 10 bases and 3 bases, with 9 bases remaining between them. Germline loops: CDR1 SEHNR, CDR2 FQNEAQ (reference sequence). CDR3 protein: CATGKDTGELFF. CDR3 nucleotide sequence: TGTGCCACTGGGAAGGACACCGGGGAGCTGTTTTTT.

This clonotype was detected ten times or more. This sequence joins TRBV2 and TRBJ1-5; tentatively, D is TRBD1 (6 bases). CDR1 and CDR2 from the germline V gene are SNHLY and FYNNEI. The CDR3 totals 15 residues. V gave up 4 bases and J gave up 4 bases, with 14 bases separating them. The CDR3 DNA reads as TGTGCCAGCAGTGCCTCCGAAGGGGGGAATCAGCCCCAGCATTTT. It yields the protein CASSASEGGNQPQHF.

The J gene is TRBJ2-1, the V gene TRBV7-2; no definite D call. This CDR3 spans 13 amino acids. Trimming pared 2 bases from V and 5 bases from J, leaving 7 bases between. From germline, CDR1 is SGHTA and CDR2 FQGNSA. The CDR3 nucleotides read TGTGCCAGCAGCTTAATGCTCCACAATGAGCAGTTCTTC. It translates to CASSLMLHNEQFF.

The chain links TRBV2 to TRBJ1-6; D gene ambiguous. Germline V gene data show CDR1 as SNHLY and CDR2 as FYNNEI. The CDR3 is made up of 13 amino acids. Trimming shortened V by 5 bases and J by 9 bases, and 11 bases separated the two germline ends. The CDR3 spells CASSYSNGSPLHF. The DNA of the CDR3 is TGTGCCAGCAGTTACTCGAATGGTTCACCCCTCCACTTT.

This clonotype was counted a few times. The rearrangement joins TRBV7-9 to TRBJ1-1; the match to TRBD1 covers 7 bases. Per germline, CDR1 SEHNR and CDR2 FQNEAQ (reference sequence). Germline trimming cut 5 bases from V and 1 base from J; bases unmatched to any gene: 7. CDR3 length equals 15 residues. As DNA, the CDR3 is TGTGCCAGCAGCCCCGACAGGGTCGGGAACACTGAAGCTTTCTTT. Encoded protein: CASSPDRVGNTEAFF.

A remark on this clonotype: A much more abundant neighbour one base away suggests this may be a read error. V and J are TRBV19 and TRBJ2-5; no reliable D call. Trimming removed 3 bases from V and 5 bases from J, with 7 bases in between. Per the germline V gene, CDR1 is LNHDA and CDR2 is SQIVND (reference sequence). The CDR3 length is 12 residues. The CDR3 DNA reads TGTGCCAGTAGTATCGGCACGGAGACCCAGTACTTC. Its protein is CASSIGTETQYF.

This clonotype has more than one count but fewer than ten. The chain employs TRBV5-6 and TRBJ2-5, with D perhaps given as TRBD1 or TRBD2 (5 bases each). The CDR3 has 17 amino acids. In germline, CDR1 is SGHDT, CDR2 YYEEEE. The ends were cut back, 0 bases at V and 4 bases at J, with 19 bases in the middle. The CDR3 DNA follows: TGTGCCAGCAGCTTGGCCAACCGTGGGGGACGGGGAGAGACCCAGTACTTC. As protein: CASSLANRGGRGETQYF.

The chain has TRBV10-3 and TRBJ1-1, with D unclear. CDR3 length equals 15 residues. Trimming pared 3 bases from V and 0 bases from J, leaving 11 bases between. Germline CDR1 is ENHRY and CDR2 is SYGVKD. The CDR3 protein is CAISDPRQLNTEAFF. CDR3 in DNA: TGTGCCATCAGTGACCCGCGACAATTGAACACTGAAGCTTTCTTT.

In its sample, this clonotype was seen many times. V gene TRBV29-1 combines with J gene TRBJ2-5, with D possibly matching TRBD2 (5 bases). This CDR3 has 12 residues. Germline values: CDR1 SQVTM, CDR2 ANQGSEA. V was cut by 2 bases and J by 5 bases, with 9 bases left in between. CDR3 nucleotides: TGCAGCGTTGAACGGGATACGGAGACCCAGTACTTC. Protein sequence: CSVERDTETQYF.

CDR3 bases: TGCAGTGCTAGAGGCAGGTATGAGGATCAGCCCCAGCATTTT. This gives the protein CSARGRYEDQPQHF. The rearrangement uses TRBV20-1 and TRBJ1-5; no reliable D call. V lost 1 base and J lost 5, with 12 bases in between. The CDR3 runs 14 residues. From germline, CDR1 is DFQATT and CDR2 SNEGSKA (reference sequence).

The CDR3 loop is CASSLGGGSYTEAFF. The CDR3 nucleotides are TGTGCCAGCAGCTTGGGGGGGGGTTCGTACACTGAAGCTTTCTTT. This chain uses TRBV13 with TRBJ1-1; perhaps TRBD1 as D (5 bases). The CDR3 sequence is 15 residues long. The germline V gene encodes CDR1 PRHDT and CDR2 FYEKMQ (reference sequence). V gave up 3 bases and J gave up 3 bases, with 14 bases separating them.

To note about this clonotype: This clone may be a read error of a much larger clone one base away. The chain recombines TRBV7-6 with TRBJ2-7, with D possibly matching TRBD2 (5 bases). CDR1 is SGHVS and CDR2 is FNYEAQ in the germline V gene. The CDR3 is made up of 12 amino acids. CDR3 in DNA: TGTGCCAGCAGCTTGACGGGAAAGGAGCGGTACTTC. It translates to CASSLTGKERYF.

This clonotype showed up many times. This chain joins TRBV7-2 and TRBJ1-5, with 8 nucleotides matching TRBD1. V dropped 4 bases and J dropped 7; count of bases not matched to a gene: 6. The germline V gene has CDR1 SGHTA and CDR2 FQGNSA. There are 14 residues in the CDR3. The chain's CDR3 is CASSSGQGVQPQHF. CDR3 bases: TGTGCCAGCAGCTCTGGACAGGGAGTCCAGCCCCAGCATTTT.

This sequence joins TRBV24-1 and TRBJ2-3, with 7 positions matching TRBD1. Looked up from germline, CDR1 is KGHDR and CDR2 is SFDVKD. V lost 5 bases to trimming and J lost 3 bases; unmatched junction nucleotides: 1. CDR3 size: 13 residues. The CDR3 DNA reads as TGTGCCACCAGTGTACAGGGGACAGATACGCAGTATTTT. Encoded protein: CATSVQGTDTQYF.

CDR3 loop: CASSLAGARDGPEAFF. DNA for the CDR3: TGTGCCAGCAGCTTAGCTGGGGCCAGGGATGGACCTGAAGCTTTCTTT. J is TRBJ1-1 and V is TRBV7-9; possible D gene TRBD1, 5 bases. The V gene lost 0 bases and the J gene lost 6 bases, with 17 bases spanning the gap. The CDR3 consists of 16 residues. In germline, CDR1 is SEHNR, CDR2 FQNEAQ (reference sequence).

On this clonotype itself: A much larger clone sits a single nucleotide away, making a read error possible. This chain joins TRBV9 and TRBJ1-1; no clear D gene. V was pared by 0 bases and J by 5 bases, with 8 bases between. The CDR3 consists of 13 residues. Per the germline V gene, CDR1 is SGDLS and CDR2 is YYNGEE. CDR3 in DNA: TGTGCCAGCAGCGTAGACCCACCGACTGAAGCTTTCTTT. It yields the protein CASSVDPPTEAFF.

This chain links TRBV5-6 with TRBJ1-1, with unresolved D. Germline V lookup: CDR1 SGHDT, CDR2 YYEEEE. The CDR3 has 16 amino acids. The V end lost 5 bases, the J end lost 4 bases, and 21 bases lay between the germline ends. CDR3 protein: CASSSPDGSRGTEAFF. DNA of the CDR3: TGTGCCAGCAGTTCACCTGACGGGAGTCGAGGCACTGAAGCTTTCTTT.

The chain carries TRBV4-3 and TRBJ1-6; no definite D call. Germline V gives CDR1 LGHNA, CDR2 YSLEER. Deletions cut 1 base from V and 10 bases from J, with 11 bases between. CDR3 length: 14 amino acids. This CDR3 reads CASSQATRESPLHF. The CDR3 bases are TGCGCCAGCAGCCAAGCGACACGGGAATCACCCCTCCACTTT.

This chain links TRBV20-1 with TRBJ1-2, with 7 bases identical to TRBD1. Trimming cost V 0 bases and J 3 bases; bases outside gene matches: 7. This CDR3 has 15 amino acids. CDR1 and CDR2 from the germline V gene are DFQATT and SNEGSKA (reference sequence). This CDR3 is CSARDPGGRHYGYTF. In nucleotides, the CDR3 is TGCAGTGCTAGAGACCCAGGGGGAAGACACTATGGCTACACCTTC.

J is TRBJ1-1 and V is TRBV2; 7 bases fit TRBD1. The germline V gene encodes CDR1 SNHLY and CDR2 FYNNEI. J was trimmed by 6 bases and V by 5 bases; bases with no gene match: 12. The CDR3 is made up of 15 amino acids. CDR3 in DNA: TGTGCCAGCAGTTTGTGGGACAGTAGGGTAGCTGAAGCTTTCTTT. It specifies CASSLWDSRVAEAFF. Looking up the rest from reference TRBV2 and TRBJ1-1 gives the full variable domain: EPEVTQTPSHQVTQMGQEVILRCVPISNHLYFYWYRQILGQKVEFLVSFYNNEISEKSEIFDDQFSVERPDGSNFTLKIRSTKLEDSAMYFCASSLWDSRVAEAFFGQGTRLTVV.

This clonotype came up a few times. This sequence joins TRBV12-3 or TRBV12-4 and TRBJ1-1; no clear D gene. V was clipped by 5 bases and J by 4 bases, with 11 bases between them. This CDR3 is built from 13 residues. CDR3 residues: CASSPMGFTEAFF. As DNA, the CDR3 is TGTGCCAGCAGTCCCATGGGGTTCACTGAAGCTTTCTTT.

This clonotype has ten or more counts. CDR3: CASTSTGSGEKLFF. As DNA, the CDR3 is TGTGCCAGTACGTCGACAGGTTCGGGCGAAAAACTGTTTTTT. This chain joins TRBV19 and TRBJ1-4; the D gene is possibly TRBD1 (6 bases). The V end was cut by 7 bases, the J end by 8 bases, with 17 bases between. The germline V gene encodes CDR1 LNHDA and CDR2 SQIVND (reference sequence). The CDR3 covers 14 residues.

A remark on this clonotype: A much larger clone differs by one base, so this may be a read error. The chain couples TRBV19 to TRBJ1-3, with 7 bases identical to TRBD1. Germline loops: CDR1 LNHDA, CDR2 SQIVND (reference sequence). This CDR3 is 14 amino acids long. The V segment lost 6 bases and the J segment 11 bases; nucleotides outside the gene matches: 13. In DNA, the CDR3 is TGTGCCAGTAGCGCCGGGGACAGAACGGACGCCATATATTTT. It encodes CASSAGDRTDAIYF.

The V and J genes are TRBV2 and TRBJ2-3, with 7 positions matching TRBD2. Trimming at V came to 4 bases and at J to 5 bases, leaving 9 bases not matched to a gene. Germline V gene lookup returns CDR1 SNHLY and CDR2 FYNNEI. CDR3 length: 15 amino acids. CDR3: CASSARLAWGDTQYF. The CDR3 nucleotides are TGTGCCAGCAGTGCCCGACTAGCTTGGGGAGATACGCAGTATTTT.

The genes are TRBV6-5 and TRBJ1-1; D is possibly TRBD1 (6 bases). In germline, CDR1 is MNHEY, CDR2 SVGAGI. The germline V and J ends were trimmed by 7 bases and 10 bases, with 25 bases remaining between them. This CDR3 comprises 15 residues. CDR3 amino acids: CASTNGRALGQRAFF. The CDR3 DNA is TGTGCCAGCACTAACGGGAGGGCTCTCGGACAGCGAGCTTTCTTT.